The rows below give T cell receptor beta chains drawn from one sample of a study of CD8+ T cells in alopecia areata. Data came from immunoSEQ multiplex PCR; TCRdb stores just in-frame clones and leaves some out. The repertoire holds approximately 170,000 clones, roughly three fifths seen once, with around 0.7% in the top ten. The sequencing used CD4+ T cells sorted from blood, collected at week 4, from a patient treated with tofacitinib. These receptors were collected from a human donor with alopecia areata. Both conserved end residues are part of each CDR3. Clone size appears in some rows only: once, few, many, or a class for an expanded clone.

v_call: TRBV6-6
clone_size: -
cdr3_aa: CASRTGTSGPNEQFF

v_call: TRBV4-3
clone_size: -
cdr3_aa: CASSQNPQIANYGYTF

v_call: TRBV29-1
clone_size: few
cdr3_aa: CSISRVEGNEQFF

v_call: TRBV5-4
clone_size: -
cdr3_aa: CASSFGQGTETQYF

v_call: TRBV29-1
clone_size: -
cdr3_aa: CSSWRGNEQFF

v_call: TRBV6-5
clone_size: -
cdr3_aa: CASRQGPGELFF

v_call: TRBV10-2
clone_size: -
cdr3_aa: CASSESQNQPQHF

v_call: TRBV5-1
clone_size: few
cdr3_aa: CASSPDPSGANVLTF

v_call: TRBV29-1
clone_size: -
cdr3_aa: CSVWARTGTGNTGELFF

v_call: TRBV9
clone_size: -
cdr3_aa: CASSVAPSGSSYNEQFF

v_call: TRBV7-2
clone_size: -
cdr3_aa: CASSLRSGEHYEQYF

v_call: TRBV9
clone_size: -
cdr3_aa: CASSTRQESYEQYF

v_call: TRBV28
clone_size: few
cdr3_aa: CASTDSLGEQYF

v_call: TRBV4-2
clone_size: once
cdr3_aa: CASSALSTDTQYF

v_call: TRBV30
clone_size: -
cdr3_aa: CAWSRGVASSEQYF

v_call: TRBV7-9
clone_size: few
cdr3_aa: CASSYGGATDTQYF

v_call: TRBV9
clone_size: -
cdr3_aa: CASSVYQGSSGNTIYF

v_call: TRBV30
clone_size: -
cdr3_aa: CAWTATGAYTEAFF

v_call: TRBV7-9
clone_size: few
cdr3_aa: CASSLLKETQYF

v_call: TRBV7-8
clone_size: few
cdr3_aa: CASSLASLGKESNQPQHF

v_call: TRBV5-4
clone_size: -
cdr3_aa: CASSPAGGRFYEQYF

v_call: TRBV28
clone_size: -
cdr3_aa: CATRPAEVGQPQHF

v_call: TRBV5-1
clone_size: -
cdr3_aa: CASSLAQGRAGYTF

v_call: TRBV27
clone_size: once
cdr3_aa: CASSPGDRPQPQHF

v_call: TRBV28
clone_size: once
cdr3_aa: CASSLISYNEQFF

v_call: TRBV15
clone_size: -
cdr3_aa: CATSNDGRTDTQYF

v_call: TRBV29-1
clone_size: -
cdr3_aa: CSVEGLAGDNEQFF

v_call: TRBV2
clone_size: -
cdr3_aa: CASNGGLAGPSTGELFF

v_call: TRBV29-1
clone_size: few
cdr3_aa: CSVRRLGLDEQYF

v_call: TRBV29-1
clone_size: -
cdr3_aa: CSGGGEQFF

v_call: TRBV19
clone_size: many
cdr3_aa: CASSIGLDRERETQYF

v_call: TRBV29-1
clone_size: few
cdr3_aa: CSVEAGLDTQYF

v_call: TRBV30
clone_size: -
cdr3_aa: CAWSTGGGGYTF

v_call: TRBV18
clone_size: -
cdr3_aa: CASSRTPGQGGQPQHF

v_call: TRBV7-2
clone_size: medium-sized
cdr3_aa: CASSRITRNEQFF

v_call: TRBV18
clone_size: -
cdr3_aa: CASSPDSYSYEQYF

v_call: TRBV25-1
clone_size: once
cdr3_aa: CASSDVPAGYTF

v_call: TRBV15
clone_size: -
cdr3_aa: CATSRDIYGYTF

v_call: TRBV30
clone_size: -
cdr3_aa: CAWSVPSGAGQETQYF

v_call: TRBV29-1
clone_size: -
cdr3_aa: CSAGAGRASETQYF

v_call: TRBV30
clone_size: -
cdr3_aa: CAWSGSYNEQFF

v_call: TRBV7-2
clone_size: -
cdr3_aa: CASSLAWATLEQFF

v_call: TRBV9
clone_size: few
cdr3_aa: CATPPAGKQFF

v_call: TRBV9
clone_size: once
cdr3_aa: CASSRRWNTEAFF

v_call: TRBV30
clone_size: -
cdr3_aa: CAWSFGTGQQYF

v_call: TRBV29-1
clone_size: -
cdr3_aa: CSVGYRGEYNEQFF

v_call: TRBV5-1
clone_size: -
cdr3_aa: CASSFQGAENIQYF

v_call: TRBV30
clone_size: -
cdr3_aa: CAWSNGRSDYGYTF

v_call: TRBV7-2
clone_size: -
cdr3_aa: CASSGTGAGELFF

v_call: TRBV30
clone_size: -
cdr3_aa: CAWSVLRTGVHNEQFF

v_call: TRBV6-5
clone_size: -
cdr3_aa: CASSYDGARDTQYF

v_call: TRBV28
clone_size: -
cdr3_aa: CASISSEPYGYTF

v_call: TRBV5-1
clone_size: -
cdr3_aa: CASGRTSGFYEQYF